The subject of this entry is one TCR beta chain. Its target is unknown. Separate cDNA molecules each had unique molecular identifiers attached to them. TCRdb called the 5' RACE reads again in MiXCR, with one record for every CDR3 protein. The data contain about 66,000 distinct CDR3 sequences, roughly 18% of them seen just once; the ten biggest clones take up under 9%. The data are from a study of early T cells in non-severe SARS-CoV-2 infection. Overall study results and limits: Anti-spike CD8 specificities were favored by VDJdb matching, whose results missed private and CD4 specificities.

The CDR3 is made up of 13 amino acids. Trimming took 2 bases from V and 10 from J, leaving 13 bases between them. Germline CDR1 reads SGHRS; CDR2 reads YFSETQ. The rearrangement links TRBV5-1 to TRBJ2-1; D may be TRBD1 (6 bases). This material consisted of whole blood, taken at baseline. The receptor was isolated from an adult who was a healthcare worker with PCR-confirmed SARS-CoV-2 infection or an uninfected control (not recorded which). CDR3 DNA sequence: TGCGCCAGCAGCTTACCGGCTCAGGGGGAGCAGTTCTTC. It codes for CASSLPAQGEQFF.